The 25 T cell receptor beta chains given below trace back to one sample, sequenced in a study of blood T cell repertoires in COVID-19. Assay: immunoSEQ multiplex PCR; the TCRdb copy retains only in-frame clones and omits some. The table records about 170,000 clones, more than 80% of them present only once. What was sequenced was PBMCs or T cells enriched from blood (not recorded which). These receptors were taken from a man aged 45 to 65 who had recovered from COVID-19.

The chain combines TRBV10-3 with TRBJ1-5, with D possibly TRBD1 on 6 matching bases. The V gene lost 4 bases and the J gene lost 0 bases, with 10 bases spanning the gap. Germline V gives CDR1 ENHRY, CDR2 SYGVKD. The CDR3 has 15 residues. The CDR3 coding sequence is TGTGCCATCAGTGCCCAGGGGTATAGCAATCAGCCCCAGCATTTT. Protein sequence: CAISAQGYSNQPQHF.

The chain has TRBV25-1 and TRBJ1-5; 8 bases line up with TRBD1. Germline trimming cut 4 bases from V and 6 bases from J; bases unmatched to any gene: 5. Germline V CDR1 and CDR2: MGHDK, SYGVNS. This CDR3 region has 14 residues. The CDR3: CASSGQGFGQPQHF. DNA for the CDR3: TGTGCCAGCAGTGGACAGGGGTTTGGTCAGCCCCAGCATTTT. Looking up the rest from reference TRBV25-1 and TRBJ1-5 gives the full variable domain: EADIYQTPRYLVIGTGKKITLECSQTMGHDKMYWYQQDPGMELHLIHYSYGVNSTEKGDLSSESTVSRIRTEHFPLTLESARPSHTSQYLCASSGQGFGQPQHFGDGTRLSIL.

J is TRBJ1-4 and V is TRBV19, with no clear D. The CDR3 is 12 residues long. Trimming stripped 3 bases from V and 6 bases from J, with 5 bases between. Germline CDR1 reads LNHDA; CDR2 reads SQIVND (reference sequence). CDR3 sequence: CASSISDEKLFF. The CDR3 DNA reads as TGTGCCAGTAGTATTTCCGATGAAAAACTGTTTTTT.

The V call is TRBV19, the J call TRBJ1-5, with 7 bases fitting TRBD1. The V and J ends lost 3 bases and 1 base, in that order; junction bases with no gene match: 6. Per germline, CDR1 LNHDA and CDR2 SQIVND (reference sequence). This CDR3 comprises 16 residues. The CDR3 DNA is TGTGCCAGTAGTATCCCGAGGGACAGAAGCAATCAGCCCCAGCATTTT. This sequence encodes CASSIPRDRSNQPQHF.

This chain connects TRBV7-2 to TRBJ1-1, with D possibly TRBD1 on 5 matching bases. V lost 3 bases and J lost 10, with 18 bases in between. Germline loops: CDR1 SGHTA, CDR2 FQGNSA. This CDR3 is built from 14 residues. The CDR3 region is CASSFNQGSYAAFF. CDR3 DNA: TGTGCCAGCAGCTTTAACCAGGGTTCTTACGCAGCTTTCTTT.

The CDR3 protein is CATSAGSGDPTDTQYF. The CDR3 region has the DNA TGTGCCACCAGCGCTGGGAGCGGGGACCCCACAGATACGCAGTATTTT. The chain employs TRBV15 and TRBJ2-3, with TRBD2 matching 7 bases. This CDR3 has 16 amino acids. V was clipped by 5 bases and J by 2 bases; unmatched bases: 10. Looked up from germline, CDR1 is LNHNV and CDR2 is YYDKDF (reference sequence).

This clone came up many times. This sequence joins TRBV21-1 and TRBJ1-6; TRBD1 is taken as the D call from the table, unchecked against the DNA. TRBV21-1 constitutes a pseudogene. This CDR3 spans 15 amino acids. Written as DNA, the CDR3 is TGTGCCAGCAGCAAATCCCGCGACAGTAATTCACCCCTCCACTTT. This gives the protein CASSKSRDSNSPLHF.

CDR3 residues: CASTTTYRGFQETQYF. Here the CDR3 DNA reads TGTGCCAGCACTACCACCTACAGGGGGTTCCAAGAGACCCAGTACTTC. The genes are TRBV28 and TRBJ2-5, with 8 bases that match TRBD1. V shed 7 bases and J 1 base; nucleotides not matched to a gene: 11. Germline V gene sequence: CDR1 MDHEN, CDR2 SYDVKM. CDR3 length: 16 amino acids. Drawing the rest from reference TRBV28 and TRBJ2-5, the complete variable domain is DVKVTQSSRYLVKRTGEKVFLECVQDMDHENMFWYRQDPGLGLRLIYFSYDVKMKEKGDIPEGYSVSREKKERFSLILESASTNQTSMYLCASTTTYRGFQETQYFGPGTRLLVL.

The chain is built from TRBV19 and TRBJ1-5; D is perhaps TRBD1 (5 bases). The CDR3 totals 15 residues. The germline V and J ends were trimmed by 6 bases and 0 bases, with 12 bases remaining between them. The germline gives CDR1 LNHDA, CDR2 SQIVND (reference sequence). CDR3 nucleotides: TGTGCCAGTAGCCCTGACAGCTATAGCAATCAGCCCCAGCATTTT. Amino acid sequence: CASSPDSYSNQPQHF.

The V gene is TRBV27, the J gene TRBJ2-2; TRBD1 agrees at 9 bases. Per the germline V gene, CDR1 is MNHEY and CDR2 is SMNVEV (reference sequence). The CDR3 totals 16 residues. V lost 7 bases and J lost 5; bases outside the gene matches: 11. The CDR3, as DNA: TGTGCCAGCACCCACCGGGACAGGGTAATAACCGGGGAGCTGTTTTTT. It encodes CASTHRDRVITGELFF.

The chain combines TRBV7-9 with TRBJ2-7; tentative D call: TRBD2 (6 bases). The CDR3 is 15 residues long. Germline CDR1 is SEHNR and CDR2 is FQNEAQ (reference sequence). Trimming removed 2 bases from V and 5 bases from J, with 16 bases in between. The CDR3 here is CASSLSGGGEDEQYF. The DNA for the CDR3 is TGTGCCAGCAGCTTATCTGGGGGTGGGGAGGACGAGCAGTACTTC.

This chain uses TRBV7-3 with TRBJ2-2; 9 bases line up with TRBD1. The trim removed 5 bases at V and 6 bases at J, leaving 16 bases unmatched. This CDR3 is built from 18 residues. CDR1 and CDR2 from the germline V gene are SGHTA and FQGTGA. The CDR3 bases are TGTGCCAGCAGCGCCCGCCCCATGAGGGACAGGGTGGCCGGGGAGCTGTTTTTT. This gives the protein CASSARPMRDRVAGELFF.

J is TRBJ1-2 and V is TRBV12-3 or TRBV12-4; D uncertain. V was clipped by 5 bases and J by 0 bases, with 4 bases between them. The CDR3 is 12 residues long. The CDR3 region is CASSATNYGYTF. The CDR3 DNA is TGTGCCAGCAGTGCGACTAACTATGGCTACACCTTC.

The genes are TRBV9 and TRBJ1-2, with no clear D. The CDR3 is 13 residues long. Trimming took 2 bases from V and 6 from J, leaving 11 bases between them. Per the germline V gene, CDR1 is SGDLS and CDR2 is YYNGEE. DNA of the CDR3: TGTGCCAGCAGCGTTCATGGAGAGGATGGCTACACCTTC. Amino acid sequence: CASSVHGEDGYTF.

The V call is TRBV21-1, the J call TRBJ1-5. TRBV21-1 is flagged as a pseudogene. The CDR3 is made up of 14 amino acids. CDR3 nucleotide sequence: TGTGCCAGCAGCATGGGAGGCTGGGATCAGCCCCAGCATTTT. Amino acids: CASSMGGWDQPQHF.

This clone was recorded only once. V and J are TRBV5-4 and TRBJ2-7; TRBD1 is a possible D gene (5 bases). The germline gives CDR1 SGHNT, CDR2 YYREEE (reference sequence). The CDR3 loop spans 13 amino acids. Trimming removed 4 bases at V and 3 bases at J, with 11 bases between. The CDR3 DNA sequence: TGTGCCAGCAGCCGAGACAGTATCTACGAGCAGTACTTC. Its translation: CASSRDSIYEQYF. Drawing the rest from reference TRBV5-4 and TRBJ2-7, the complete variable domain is ETGVTQSPTHLIKTRGQQVTLRCSSQSGHNTVSWYQQALGQGPQFIFQYYREEENGRGNFPPRFSGLQFPNYSSELNVNALELDDSALYLCASSRDSIYEQYFGPGTRLTVT.

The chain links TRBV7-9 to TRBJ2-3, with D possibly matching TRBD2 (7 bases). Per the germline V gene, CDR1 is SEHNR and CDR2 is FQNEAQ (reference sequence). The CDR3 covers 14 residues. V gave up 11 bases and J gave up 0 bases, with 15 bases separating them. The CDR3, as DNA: TGTGCCCTGGGGGGGGGCGTAAGCACAGATACGCAGTATTTT. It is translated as CALGGGVSTDTQYF. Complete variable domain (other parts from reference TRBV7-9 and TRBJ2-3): DTGVSQNPRHKITKRGQNVTFRCDPISEHNRLYWYRQTLGQGPEFLTYFQNEAQLEKSRLLSDRFSAERPKGSFSTLEIQRTEQGDSAMYLCALGGGVSTDTQYFGPGTRLTVL.

The CDR3 reads CASSLLPRDYGYTF. The DNA for the CDR3 is TGTGCCAGCAGCTTACTCCCACGCGACTATGGCTACACCTTC. This rearrangement joins TRBV7-2 to TRBJ1-2; no clear D. The V end lost 2 bases, the J end lost 3 bases, and 10 bases lay between the germline ends. Germline V gives CDR1 SGHTA, CDR2 FQGNSA. The length of the CDR3 is 14 residues. Complete variable domain (other parts from reference TRBV7-2 and TRBJ1-2): GAGVSQSPSNKVTEKGKDVELRCDPISGHTALYWYRQSLGQGLEFLIYFQGNSAPDKSGLPSDRFSAERTGGSVSTLTIQRTQQEDSAVYLCASSLLPRDYGYTFGSGTRLTVV.

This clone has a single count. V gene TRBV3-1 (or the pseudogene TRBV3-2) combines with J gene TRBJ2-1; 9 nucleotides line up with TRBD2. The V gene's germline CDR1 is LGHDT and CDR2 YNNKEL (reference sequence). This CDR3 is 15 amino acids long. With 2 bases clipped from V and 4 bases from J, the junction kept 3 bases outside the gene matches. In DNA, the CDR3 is TGTGCCAGCAGCCAATTAGCGGGGGCTTACAATGAGCAGTTCTTC. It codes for CASSQLAGAYNEQFF.

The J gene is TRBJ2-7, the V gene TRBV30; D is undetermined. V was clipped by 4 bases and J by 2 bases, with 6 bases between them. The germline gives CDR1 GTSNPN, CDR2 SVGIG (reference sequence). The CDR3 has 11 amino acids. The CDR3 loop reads CAWTAAYEQYF. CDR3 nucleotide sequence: TGTGCCTGGACCGCGGCCTACGAGCAGTACTTC.

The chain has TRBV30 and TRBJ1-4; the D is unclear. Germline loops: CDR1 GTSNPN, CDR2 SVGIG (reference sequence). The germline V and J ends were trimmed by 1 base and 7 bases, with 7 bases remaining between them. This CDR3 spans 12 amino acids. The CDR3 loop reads CAWSGLSEKLFF. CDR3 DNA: TGTGCCTGGAGTGGATTGAGTGAAAAACTGTTTTTT.

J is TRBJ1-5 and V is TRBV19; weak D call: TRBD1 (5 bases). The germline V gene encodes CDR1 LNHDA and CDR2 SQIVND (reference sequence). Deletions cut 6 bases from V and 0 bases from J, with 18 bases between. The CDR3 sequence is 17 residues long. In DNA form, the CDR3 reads TGTGCCAGTAGGGGGCCCGGTAGTAGGCCTAGCAATCAGCCCCAGCATTTT. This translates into CASRGPGSRPSNQPQHF.

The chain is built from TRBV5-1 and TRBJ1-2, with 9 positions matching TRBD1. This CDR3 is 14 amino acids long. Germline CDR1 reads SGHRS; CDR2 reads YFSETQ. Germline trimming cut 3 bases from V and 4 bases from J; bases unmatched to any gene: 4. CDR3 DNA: TGCGCCAGCAGCTCGGGACAGGGTCCCTATGGCTACACCTTC. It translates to CASSSGQGPYGYTF.

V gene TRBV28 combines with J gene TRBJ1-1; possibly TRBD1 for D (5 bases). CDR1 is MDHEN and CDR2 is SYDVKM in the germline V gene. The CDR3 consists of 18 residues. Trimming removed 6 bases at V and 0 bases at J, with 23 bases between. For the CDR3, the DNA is TGTGCCAGCAGCCACCGACAGCAGTTTCTTACCATGAACACTGAAGCTTTCTTT. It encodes CASSHRQQFLTMNTEAFF.

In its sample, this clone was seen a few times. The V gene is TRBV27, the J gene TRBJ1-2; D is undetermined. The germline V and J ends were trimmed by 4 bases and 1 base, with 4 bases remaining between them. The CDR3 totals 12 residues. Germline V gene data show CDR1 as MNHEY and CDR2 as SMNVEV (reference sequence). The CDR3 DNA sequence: TGTGCCAGCAGTTCTAATAACTATGGCTACACCTTC. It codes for CASSSNNYGYTF.